This TCR beta chain was captured in a study of blood T cell repertoires in COVID-19. Overall study: The United States, Italy and Spain provided the acute and convalescent COVID-19 samples. PBMCs, B-cell-depleted T cells, or T cells were the source of the cDNA or gDNA that made up the material.

Original processing methods: Amplifying reference gene primers gave estimates of nucleated cell counts. Clones were sequenced by immunoSEQ multiplex PCR, and TCRdb holds only the in-frame ones, with some missing. V and J calls and clone size follow that table, whereas D and trimming were derived from the DNA. The data show around 43,000 clones, over 70% seen once. The CDR3 is made up of 15 amino acids. V lost 4 bases and J 1 base, leaving 13 bases between the germline ends. Germline assignment: CDR1 MNHEY and CDR2 SVGAGI. Sequencing input: peripheral blood. The rearrangement links TRBV6-5 to TRBJ1-1; D is uncertain. The clonotype comes from a woman in her 70s with acute or convalescent COVID-19. CDR3 sequence (DNA): TGTGCCAGCAGTTCCGGTTCGAATGGGAACACTGAAGCTTTCTTT. This gives the protein CASSSGSNGNTEAFF.